The table lists the clone carrying this TCR beta chain with a few counts. Its antigen is still unknown. Germline V gene lookup returns CDR1 SEHNR and CDR2 FQNEAQ (reference sequence). Trimming took off 7 bases at V and 6 bases at J, with 18 bases between the two ends. CDR3 length equals 14 residues. This sample is drawn from a study of T-cell memory formation after mild COVID-19. Turning to the study itself: Clusters of TCRs were largely donor specific. Whole-study results and caveats: Pre-infection memory showed some responding clones, and this suggested that cross-reactive memory joined. CD4/CD8 balance held among clones contracting day 15 to 85, and later expanders leaned CD4+. Contracting CD4+ clones were located mainly in CM and EM, and CD8+ clones in EMRA.

TCRdb re-called the 5' RACE reads with MiXCR, one entry per CDR3 protein. The sample includes around 470,000 distinct CDR3 sequences, 20% of them seen just once. Sequenced sample: PBMCs or a T cell subset sorted from them (not recorded which). This chain links TRBV7-9 with TRBJ1-2, with D perhaps TRBD1 (6 bases). The TCR comes from an adult woman who had mild COVID-19 (a few samples of this study predate the infection). Cell type and time point are not known. The CDR3 DNA reads as TGTGCCAGCACCGTGATACAGGGTACCCATGGCTACACCTTC. Translating it yields CASTVIQGTHGYTF. Full variable domain (rest looked up from reference TRBV7-9 and TRBJ1-2): DTGVSQNPRHKITKRGQNVTFRCDPISEHNRLYWYRQTLGQGPEFLTYFQNEAQLEKSRLLSDRFSAERPKGSFSTLEIQRTEQGDSAMYLCASTVIQGTHGYTFGSGTRLTVV.